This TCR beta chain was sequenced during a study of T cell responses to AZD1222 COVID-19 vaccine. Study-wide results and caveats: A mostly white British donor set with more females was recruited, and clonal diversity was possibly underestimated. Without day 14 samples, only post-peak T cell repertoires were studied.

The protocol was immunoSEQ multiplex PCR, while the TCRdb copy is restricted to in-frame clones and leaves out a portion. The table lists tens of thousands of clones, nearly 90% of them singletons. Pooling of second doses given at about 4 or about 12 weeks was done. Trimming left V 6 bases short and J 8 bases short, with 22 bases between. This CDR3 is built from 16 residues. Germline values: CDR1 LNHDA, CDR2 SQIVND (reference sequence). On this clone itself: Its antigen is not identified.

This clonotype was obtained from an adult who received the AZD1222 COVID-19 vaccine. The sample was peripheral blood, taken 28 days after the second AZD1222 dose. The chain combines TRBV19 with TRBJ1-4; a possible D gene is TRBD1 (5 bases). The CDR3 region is CASSSSGGGVGEKLFF. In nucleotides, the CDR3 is TGTGCCAGTAGCAGCTCCGGTGGGGGTGTAGGAGAAAAACTGTTTTTT. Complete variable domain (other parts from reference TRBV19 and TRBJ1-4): DGGITQSPKYLFRKEGQNVTLSCEQNLNHDAMYWYRQDPGQGLRLIYYSQIVNDFQKGDIAEGYSVSREKKESFPLTVTSAQKNPTAFYLCASSSSGGGVGEKLFFGSGTQLSVL.